These T cell receptor beta chains were read from a single sample in a study of T cells after yellow fever vaccination. A single record per CDR3 protein comes from TCRdb applying MiXCR to the 5' RACE reads. This table has hundreds of thousands of distinct CDR3 sequences, roughly 20% appearing once. The source was PBMCs, collected before the yellow fever booster vaccination. The source is a man aged 18 to 30 who received the YFV17D yellow fever vaccine. Each CDR3 is given with its conserved first and last residue. A D gene is named only where the DNA matches it firmly. Expanded clones get a size class; other rows say once, few or many, or leave the size out.

>TRBV2|few|NA|TRBJ2-5
CASSDLKDLVRETQYF
TGTGCCAGCAGTGACTTAAAGGATCTAGTGCGAGAGACCCAGTACTTC
>TRBV20-1|many|TRBD2|TRBJ2-7
CSARSAGGNSYEQYF
TGCAGTGCTAGATCGGCGGGGGGTAACTCCTACGAGCAGTACTTC
>TRBV28|few|TRBD2|TRBJ2-1
CASSSRTSFNEQFF
TGTGCCAGCAGTTCCCGGACTAGCTTCAATGAGCAGTTCTTC
>TRBV6-2/TRBV6-3|NA|NA|TRBJ2-3
CASSRPSTAPGDTQYF
TGTGCCAGCAGTCGCCCCTCAACCGCGCCAGGAGATACGCAGTATTTT
>TRBV15|NA|NA|TRBJ2-3
CATSRDIAVGSTDTQYF
TGTGCCACCAGCAGAGATATTGCAGTTGGGAGCACAGATACGCAGTATTTT
>TRBV7-8|few|TRBD2|TRBJ2-1
CASSPSGVGSEQFF
TGTGCCAGCAGCCCGAGCGGGGTGGGGAGTGAGCAGTTCTTC
>TRBV18|few|NA|TRBJ1-1
CASSTWVQGLNTEAFF
TGTGCCAGCTCTACCTGGGTACAGGGATTGAACACTGAAGCTTTCTTT
>TRBV5-1|few|NA|TRBJ1-2
CASSIATGSYGYTF
TGCGCCAGCAGCATAGCAACTGGAAGCTATGGCTACACCTTC
>TRBV12-3/TRBV12-4|NA|NA|TRBJ1-2
CASSLIREGGYTF
TGTGCCAGCAGTTTGATCAGGGAGGGTGGCTACACCTTC
>TRBV7-2|few|TRBD1|TRBJ1-4
CASSLDRGSGSNEKLFF
TGTGCCAGCAGCTTAGACAGGGGGTCGGGGTCTAATGAAAAACTGTTTTTT
>TRBV15|NA|NA|TRBJ1-2
CATSRVLGNSNGYTF
TGTGCCACCAGCAGAGTATTGGGGAACTCGAATGGCTACACCTTC
>TRBV28|few|NA|TRBJ1-1
CASSPGTIAKAFF
TGTGCCAGCAGTCCGGGGACAATTGCCAAAGCTTTCTTT
>TRBV25-1|NA|NA|TRBJ2-1
CASSEWADEQFF
TGTGCCAGCAGTGAATGGGCTGATGAGCAGTTCTTC
>TRBV7-2|NA|NA|TRBJ2-3
CASSPTGNRPTDTQYF
TGTGCCAGCAGCCCTACAGGGAACCGGCCCACAGATACGCAGTATTTT
>TRBV29-1|many|TRBD2|TRBJ2-5
CSVAFWGGTGETQYF
TGCAGCGTTGCTTTTTGGGGAGGGACCGGAGAGACCCAGTACTTC
>TRBV10-2|few|NA|TRBJ1-1
CASSEPGRNTEAFF
TGCGCCAGCAGTGAGCCCGGCCGGAACACTGAAGCTTTCTTT
>TRBV4-3|NA|NA|TRBJ2-3
CASSPFGRGTDTQYF
TGCGCCAGCAGCCCGTTCGGGCGGGGCACAGATACGCAGTATTTT
>TRBV7-6|few|NA|TRBJ1-1
CASSLVGQWGTEAFF
TGTGCCAGCAGTCTAGTAGGGCAATGGGGCACTGAAGCTTTCTTT
>TRBV10-3|NA|NA|TRBJ2-7
CAISESRVGGEQYF
TGTGCCATCAGTGAGTCGAGGGTAGGGGGCGAGCAGTACTTC
>TRBV6-5|few|TRBD1|TRBJ1-1
CASSKWTGGKGNTEAFF
TGTGCCAGCAGTAAATGGACAGGGGGCAAGGGGAACACTGAAGCTTTCTTT
>TRBV12-3/TRBV12-4|few|TRBD2|TRBJ2-5
CASTRLAGLETQYF
TGTGCCAGCACTCGACTAGCGGGTCTAGAGACCCAGTACTTC
>TRBV9|NA|NA|TRBJ2-1
CASSPGGAPYNEQFF
TGTGCCAGCAGCCCCGGTGGGGCCCCCTACAATGAGCAGTTCTTC
>TRBV4-3|few|NA|TRBJ1-2
CASSQELSGWDYGYTF
TGCGCCAGCAGCCAAGAGTTGTCGGGGTGGGACTATGGCTACACCTTC
>TRBV6-5|few|TRBD2|TRBJ2-3
CASSYASGGVDTQYF
TGTGCCAGCAGTTACGCTAGCGGGGGCGTAGATACGCAGTATTTT
>TRBV6-2/TRBV6-3|NA|NA|TRBJ2-7
CASLKRDTYEQYF
TGTGCCAGCCTTAAACGGGACACCTACGAGCAGTACTTC
>TRBV24-1|NA|NA|TRBJ1-2
CATSPPIHLRGYTF
TGTGCCACCAGTCCCCCAATTCATCTGAGAGGCTACACCTTC
>TRBV18|NA|NA|TRBJ1-1
CASSPLGRVDTEAFF
TGTGCCAGCTCACCACTAGGCAGGGTGGACACTGAAGCTTTCTTT
>TRBV6-2/TRBV6-3|NA|TRBD1|TRBJ1-1
CASSPTGGVEAFF
TGTGCCAGCAGCCCGACAGGGGGGGTTGAAGCTTTCTTT
>TRBV5-1|few|NA|TRBJ2-5
CASSLGPGTQETQYF
TGCGCCAGCAGCTTGGGCCCAGGGACCCAAGAGACCCAGTACTTC
>TRBV10-3|few|TRBD1|TRBJ1-2
CAISEGQGAGYTF
TGTGCCATCAGTGAGGGGCAGGGGGCTGGCTACACCTTC
>TRBV4-3|few|NA|TRBJ1-6
CASSRGPNSPLHF
TGCGCCAGCAGCCGAGGACCTAATTCACCCCTCCACTTT
>TRBV7-9|NA|NA|TRBJ2-3
CAISSPGSTDTQYF
TGTGCCATCAGCTCACCGGGCAGCACAGATACGCAGTATTTT
>TRBV5-1|once|NA|TRBJ1-4
CASSADTVRGKLFF
TGCGCCAGCAGCGCGGACACGGTACGGGGAAAACTGTTTTTT
>TRBV7-6|NA|NA|TRBJ1-1
CASSLALTGEAFF
TGTGCCAGCAGCTTAGCGTTGACGGGGGAAGCTTTCTTT
>TRBV4-3|few|NA|TRBJ1-6
CASSQDHVLGYNSPLHF
TGCGCCAGCAGCCAAGATCACGTCTTGGGGTATAATTCACCCCTCCACTTT
>TRBV7-8|few|TRBD2|TRBJ2-5
CASRPLPGGVETQYF
TGTGCCAGCAGACCACTCCCCGGGGGGGTAGAGACCCAGTACTTC
>TRBV12-3/TRBV12-4|NA|NA|TRBJ1-2
CASSPPGTSGYTF
TGTGCCAGCAGTCCACCAGGGACCTCAGGCTACACCTTC
>TRBV5-4|many|TRBD2|TRBJ2-1
CASNSAGVFNEQFF
TGTGCCAGCAACTCTGCGGGGGTCTTCAATGAGCAGTTCTTC
>TRBV9|NA|TRBD1|TRBJ2-3
CASSVVGQGSTDTQYF
TGTGCCAGCAGCGTAGTGGGACAGGGGAGCACAGATACGCAGTATTTT
>TRBV2|NA|NA|TRBJ1-6
CASSDERWTSISPLHF
TGTGCCAGCAGTGATGAGAGGTGGACATCGATTTCACCCCTCCACTTT
>TRBV25-1|NA|NA|TRBJ2-7
CASSEPGLKEQYF
TGTGCCAGCAGTGAACCCGGACTTAAGGAGCAGTACTTC
>TRBV7-9|many|NA|TRBJ2-3
CASSLSGGADTQYF
TGTGCCAGCAGCTTGTCCGGGGGCGCGGATACGCAGTATTTT
>TRBV20-1|few|NA|TRBJ2-1
CSARRGAGHNEQFF
TGCAGTGCTAGAAGGGGGGCAGGGCACAATGAGCAGTTCTTC
>TRBV6-2/TRBV6-3|few|TRBD1|TRBJ1-5
CASSSPGTAQPQHF
TGTGCCAGCAGCTCCCCTGGGACAGCTCAGCCCCAGCATTTT
>TRBV3-1|few|NA|TRBJ1-2
CASSQGIDNYGYTF
TGTGCCAGCAGCCAAGGAATCGATAACTATGGCTACACCTTC
>TRBV6-5|NA|NA|TRBJ1-2
CASQTGNYGYTF
TGTGCCAGCCAAACCGGGAACTATGGCTACACCTTC
>TRBV7-2|few|TRBD1|TRBJ1-4
CASSLRDRTVVGEKLFF
TGTGCCAGCAGCTTAAGGGACAGAACCGTGGTAGGCGAAAAACTGTTTTTT
>TRBV25-1|NA|TRBD1|TRBJ1-4
CASSDLQGGNTNEKLFF
TGTGCCAGCAGTGATCTGCAGGGGGGCAACACTAATGAAAAACTGTTTTTT